These T cell receptor beta chains were read from a single sample in a study of blood T cell repertoires in COVID-19. TCRdb's table, derived via immunoSEQ multiplex PCR, lists solely in-frame clones and lacks some. The sample shows tens of thousands of clones, just over 70% of them seen only once. Sequencing was carried out using PBMCs or T cells enriched from blood (not recorded which). The receptor set was obtained from an older woman who had been exposed to COVID-19. Each CDR3 is given with its conserved first and last residue. D genes are given only for firm matches. Where a row states a size, it is once, few, many or the class of an expanded clone; other rows omit it.

d_gene	v_gene	j_gene	abundance	CDR3aa	CDR3nt
TRBD1	TRBV28	TRBJ1-2	-	CASSSPGTGGFYGYTF	TGTGCCAGCAGTTCCCCCGGGACAGGGGGTTTCTATGGCTACACCTTC
-	TRBV5-4	TRBJ1-2	-	CASSAGSGNLYGYTF	TGTGCCAGCAGCGCCGGGTCCGGGAACCTTTATGGCTACACCTTC
-	TRBV7-8	TRBJ1-4	-	CASSTRSVEELFF	TGTGCCAGCAGTACCAGATCAGTTGAAGAACTGTTTTTT
TRBD2	TRBV24-1	TRBJ2-3	-	CATSRTSGGSQDTQYF	TGTGCCACCAGTAGGACTAGCGGGGGGTCCCAAGATACGCAGTATTTT
TRBD1	TRBV2	TRBJ1-1	-	CASSGTGAGIAEAFF	TGTGCCAGCAGCGGTACAGGGGCCGGGATCGCTGAAGCTTTCTTT
-	TRBV6-7	TRBJ1-5	-	CACGPDQPQHF	TGTGCCTGCGGGCCCGATCAGCCCCAGCATTTT
TRBD1	TRBV15	TRBJ2-1	few	CATSRSQGARMGEQFF	TGTGCCACCAGCAGAAGTCAGGGGGCGAGGATGGGTGAGCAGTTCTTC
TRBD1	TRBV19	TRBJ1-6	-	CASSMTGADSPLHF	TGTGCCAGTAGTATGACAGGGGCCGATTCACCCCTCCACTTT
-	TRBV5-1	TRBJ1-6	-	CASSTTQGSNSPLHF	TGCGCCAGCAGCACGACACAGGGCTCTAATTCACCCCTCCACTTT
-	TRBV3-1/TRBV3-2	TRBJ1-4	few	CASSQLGPPRGFNEKLFF	TGTGCCAGCAGCCAGTTGGGCCCTCCTAGGGGGTTTAATGAAAAACTGTTTTTT
-	TRBV28	TRBJ1-3	-	CASSPSTGFGSGNTIYF	TGTGCCAGCAGCCCTTCTACAGGTTTTGGCTCTGGAAACACCATATATTTT
-	TRBV6-1	TRBJ2-7	once	CASSSPAGEQYF	TGTGCCAGCAGTTCCCCCGCCGGCGAGCAGTACTTC
-	TRBV7-9	TRBJ2-7	-	CASSLEGRRDEQYF	TGTGCCAGCAGCTTAGAGGGGCGGAGGGACGAGCAGTACTTC
-	TRBV9	TRBJ2-7	-	CASSPRTNSYEQYF	TGTGCCAGCAGCCCCCGGACTAACTCCTACGAGCAGTACTTC
-	TRBV6-5	TRBJ1-4	-	CASDDQGATNEKLFF	TGTGCCAGCGACGATCAGGGTGCAACTAATGAAAAACTGTTTTTT
TRBD2	TRBV2	TRBJ2-1	once	CASRRSGRPSYNEQFF	TGTGCCAGCAGAAGGAGCGGGAGGCCTTCCTACAATGAGCAGTTCTTC
-	TRBV30	TRBJ1-1	-	CAWIWPGDTEAFF	TGTGCCTGGATATGGCCGGGGGACACTGAAGCTTTCTTT
-	TRBV24-1	TRBJ2-1	-	CATSDPQRLYNEQFF	TGTGCCACCAGTGATCCCCAAAGACTCTACAATGAGCAGTTCTTC
-	TRBV19	TRBJ1-1	-	CASSIRHTEAFF	TGTGCCAGTAGTATCAGGCACACTGAAGCTTTCTTT
-	TRBV18	TRBJ2-1	-	CASSPGSHEQFF	TGTGCCAGCTCACCCGGGAGTCATGAGCAGTTCTTC
-	TRBV7-6	TRBJ1-1	few	CASSQMVSLTEAFF	TGTGCCAGCAGTCAGATGGTATCGCTCACTGAAGCTTTCTTT
TRBD1	TRBV10-3	TRBJ1-2	-	CATGQGHYGYTF	TGTGCCACGGGACAGGGCCATTATGGCTACACCTTC
-	TRBV20-1	TRBJ2-1	-	CSARDQGTFF	TGCAGTGCTAGAGATCAGGGTACGTTCTTC
TRBD2	TRBV2	TRBJ2-1	-	CASRGGGAYNEQFF	TGTGCCAGCAGAGGCGGGGGGGCCTACAATGAGCAGTTCTTC
-	TRBV19	TRBJ1-5	-	CASSMGRWGGNQPQHF	TGTGCCAGTAGTATGGGGAGGTGGGGAGGCAATCAGCCCCAGCATTTT
TRBD2	TRBV29-1	TRBJ2-3	-	CSVGERGGWNTQYF	TGCAGCGTTGGGGAGCGGGGGGGCTGGAATACGCAGTATTTT
TRBD1	TRBV5-1	TRBJ1-4	-	CASSLTGDEKLFF	TGCGCCAGCAGTTTGACAGGGGATGAAAAACTGTTTTTT
-	TRBV11-2	TRBJ2-7	-	CASSLAGGSNYEQYF	TGTGCCAGCAGCTTAGCCGGGGGATCCAACTACGAGCAGTACTTC
-	TRBV15	TRBJ1-1	-	CATSRVPKANTEAFF	TGTGCCACCAGCAGAGTACCGAAAGCAAACACTGAAGCTTTCTTT
-	TRBV9	TRBJ1-1	-	CASSVELNTEAFF	TGTGCCAGCAGCGTAGAGCTGAACACTGAAGCTTTCTTT
TRBD2	TRBV5-4	TRBJ2-5	-	CATVAGGEETQYF	TGTGCCACCGTAGCGGGAGGTGAAGAGACCCAGTACTTC
-	TRBV2	TRBJ2-1	-	CASSETSNEQFF	TGTGCCAGCAGTGAGACATCCAATGAGCAGTTCTTC
TRBD2	TRBV7-8	TRBJ2-5	-	CASSSYSAGVRETQYF	TGTGCCAGCAGTTCCTACTCAGCGGGAGTGAGAGAGACCCAGTACTTC
-	TRBV18	TRBJ2-3	-	CASSPTTASTDTQYF	TGTGCCAGCTCACCGACTACGGCTAGCACAGATACGCAGTATTTT
TRBD1	TRBV30	TRBJ1-4	few	CAWTRGGTGDNGEKLFF	TGTGCCTGGACCAGAGGGGGGACAGGGGATAATGGTGAAAAACTGTTTTTT
-	TRBV28	TRBJ1-4	-	CASRQGGEKLFF	TGTGCCAGCAGACAAGGGGGAGAAAAACTGTTTTTT
TRBD1	TRBV9	TRBJ2-2	few	CASSLRGTGSTGELFF	TGTGCCAGCAGCCTAAGGGGGACAGGGTCCACCGGGGAGCTGTTTTTT
TRBD1	TRBV6-1	TRBJ2-7	once	CASSEGTGTGEQYF	TGTGCCAGCAGTGAAGGGACAGGAACCGGCGAGCAGTACTTC
-	TRBV4-1	TRBJ1-2	-	CASSQLAEGGYTF	TGCGCCAGCAGCCAACTCGCGGAGGGGGGCTACACCTTC
TRBD1	TRBV30	TRBJ2-1	-	CAWSRDRVDEQFF	TGTGCCTGGAGTCGGGACAGGGTCGATGAGCAGTTCTTC
-	TRBV29-1	TRBJ2-5	-	CSVGHTSETQYF	TGCAGCGTCGGACATACCTCCGAGACCCAGTACTTC
TRBD2	TRBV18	TRBJ2-1	-	CASSQAGGSDEQFF	TGTGCCAGCTCACAGGCGGGGGGCTCGGATGAGCAGTTCTTC
-	TRBV7-9	TRBJ2-1	-	CASSSPTVVVF	TGTGCCAGCAGCTCCCCGACAGTGGTGGTCTTC
TRBD1	TRBV4-1	TRBJ1-2	-	CASSPTGSLNYGYTF	TGCGCCAGCAGCCCGACAGGGTCTTTGAACTATGGCTACACCTTC
-	TRBV7-2	TRBJ2-7	-	CASSSTTYEQYF	TGTGCCAGCAGCTCCACAACCTACGAGCAGTACTTC
TRBD2	TRBV4-3	TRBJ2-1	few	CASSPDLLAGGRWFF	TGCGCCAGCAGCCCTGATCTCCTAGCGGGAGGGAGGTGGTTCTTC
-	TRBV4-2	TRBJ2-6	-	CASSQDWQGPSGANVLTF	TGTGCCAGCAGCCAAGACTGGCAGGGGCCCTCCGGGGCCAACGTCCTGACTTTC
TRBD1	TRBV7-2	TRBJ1-1	-	CASSLTTGVNTEAFF	TGTGCCAGCAGCTTAACTACAGGGGTGAACACTGAAGCTTTCTTT
TRBD1	TRBV28	TRBJ1-2	-	CASSPGRQGSGYTF	TGTGCCAGCAGTCCCGGAAGACAGGGATCCGGCTACACCTTC
TRBD2	TRBV19	TRBJ2-1	few	CASIGGDNEQFF	TGTGCCAGTATTGGGGGGGACAATGAGCAGTTCTTC
TRBD2	TRBV4-2	TRBJ2-5	-	CASSQEASGETQYF	TGTGCCAGCAGCCAAGAGGCTAGCGGGGAGACCCAGTACTTC
TRBD1	TRBV27	TRBJ1-1	-	CASSHGMTGGENTEAFF	TGTGCCAGCAGTCACGGGATGACAGGGGGCGAGAACACTGAAGCTTTCTTT
TRBD2	TRBV18	TRBJ2-7	few	CASSPPLAGSPYEQYF	TGTGCCAGCTCACCACCGCTAGCGGGGTCCCCCTACGAGCAGTACTTC
-	TRBV5-5	TRBJ1-1	-	CASSLNMGGIGNTEAFF	TGTGCCAGCAGCTTGAATATGGGGGGAATAGGGAACACTGAAGCTTTCTTT